What follows are 17 T cell receptor beta chains derived from one specimen sequenced in a study of blood T cell repertoires in COVID-19. TCRdb keeps only in-frame clones here, not all; method: immunoSEQ multiplex PCR. The table includes tens of thousands of clones, around 91% detected once. Sequenced sample: peripheral blood. The receptors here all came from a human donor in a cohort sampled during active COVID-19.

V and J are TRBV28 and TRBJ2-3, with no clear D. Trimming left V 5 bases short and J 0 bases short, with 9 bases between. CDR1 is MDHEN and CDR2 is SYDVKM in the germline V gene. The CDR3 runs to 14 residues. This CDR3 reads CASSPESSTDTQYF. CDR3 nucleotides: TGTGCCAGCAGTCCCGAGTCCAGCACAGATACGCAGTATTTT.

V is TRBV3-1 (or the pseudogene TRBV3-2) and J is TRBJ1-2, with 7 bases fitting TRBD1. J gave up 7 bases and V 1 base, and 9 bases lay outside the gene matches. CDR1 and CDR2 (germline): LGHDT, YNNKEL (reference sequence). The CDR3 consists of 15 residues. Written as DNA, the CDR3 is TGTGCCAGCAGCCAAGCCCCGCACAGGGGAGCTGGCTACACCTTC. Amino acid sequence: CASSQAPHRGAGYTF.

The CDR3 is CAISEFAGDTAGAFF. Here the CDR3 DNA reads TGTGCCATCAGTGAGTTTGCGGGTGACACGGCGGGGGCTTTCTTT. The chain combines TRBV10-3 with TRBJ1-1, with D unclear. V shed 1 base and J shed 11 bases, with 20 bases lying between them. CDR1 is ENHRY and CDR2 is SYGVKD in the germline V gene. The CDR3 has 15 residues.

The rearrangement links TRBV7-9 to TRBJ1-2; 7 bases are shared with TRBD1. CDR3 length: 15 residues. Germline V gives CDR1 SEHNR, CDR2 FQNEAQ (reference sequence). The V segment lost 5 bases and the J segment 6 bases; nucleotides outside the gene matches: 12. The CDR3 nucleotides are TGTGCCAGCAGCAGAGTGGGACAGCCAACGGATGGCTACACCTTC. Translation: CASSRVGQPTDGYTF.

The chain is built from TRBV4-3 and TRBJ1-2; TRBD1 matches 10 bases. V shed 4 bases, J shed 5 bases, and the junction held 4 bases outside the gene matches. Germline-derived CDR1 and CDR2 are LGHNA and YSLEER. The CDR3 extends over 14 amino acids. CDR3 sequence (DNA): TGCGCCAGCAGCCCCCGACAGGGGGCATATGGCTACACCTTC. The encoded protein is CASSPRQGAYGYTF.

The chain employs TRBV5-6 and TRBJ2-6, with unresolved D. Trimming took 0 bases from V and 0 from J, leaving 7 bases between them. CDR1 is SGHDT, CDR2 YYEEEE, per germline. The CDR3 loop spans 16 amino acids. CDR3 loop: CASSLGLTSGANVLTF. The CDR3, as DNA: TGTGCCAGCAGCTTGGGACTTACCTCTGGGGCCAACGTCCTGACTTTC.

This clone appeared a few times. In DNA, the CDR3 is TGCGCCAGCAGCCAAGATCATGGGGCAGCGGGGACTCCTGACGAGCAGTACTTC. Residues: CASSQDHGAAGTPDEQYF. The chain has TRBV4-3 and TRBJ2-7; 7 bases match TRBD2. The CDR3 length is 18 residues. V lost 0 bases, J lost 5 bases, and 16 bases stayed unmatched. The germline V gene encodes CDR1 LGHNA and CDR2 YSLEER.

The chain couples TRBV12-3 or TRBV12-4 to TRBJ2-5, with D perhaps matching TRBD1 (5 bases). The germline V and J ends were trimmed by 2 bases and 7 bases, with 8 bases remaining between them. The CDR3 consists of 12 residues. The CDR3 is CASSLQGWTQYF. Here the CDR3 DNA reads TGTGCCAGCAGTTTACAGGGTTGGACCCAGTACTTC.

The chain joins TRBV6-1 to TRBJ1-1; D is perhaps TRBD1 (5 bases). This CDR3 spans 14 amino acids. The germline gives CDR1 MNHNS, CDR2 SASEGT. Trimming pared 2 bases from V and 5 bases from J, leaving 12 bases between. CDR3 sequence (DNA): TGTGCCAGCAGTGAATTTGGGGGAGGAACTGAAGCTTTCTTT. It encodes CASSEFGGGTEAFF.

The chain joins TRBV19 to TRBJ1-3; TRBD1 matches 8 bases. Germline lookup yields CDR1 LNHDA and CDR2 SQIVND (reference sequence). CDR3 length: 16 residues. The junction had 8 bases not matched to a gene; V was cut back by 7 bases and J by 0 bases. CDR3 residues: CASTYDRGPSGNTIYF. CDR3 coding DNA: TGTGCCAGTACCTACGACAGGGGACCCTCTGGAAACACCATATATTTT. The variable domain in full, with the rest retrieved from reference TRBV19 and TRBJ1-3, is DGGITQSPKYLFRKEGQNVTLSCEQNLNHDAMYWYRQDPGQGLRLIYYSQIVNDFQKGDIAEGYSVSREKKESFPLTVTSAQKNPTAFYLCASTYDRGPSGNTIYFGEGSWLTVV.

This chain uses TRBV2 with TRBJ2-1; maybe TRBD1 (6 bases). Germline V gene data show CDR1 as SNHLY and CDR2 as FYNNEI. The germline V and J ends were trimmed by 3 bases and 3 bases, with 12 bases remaining between them. This CDR3 region has 15 residues. CDR3 in amino acids: CASSEVQGFYNEQFF. The CDR3 region has the DNA TGTGCCAGCAGTGAGGTTCAGGGGTTCTACAATGAGCAGTTCTTC.

This chain joins TRBV19 and TRBJ2-6, with D maybe TRBD1 (6 bases). Germline CDR1 is LNHDA and CDR2 is SQIVND (reference sequence). CDR3 length: 17 residues. V was trimmed by 6 bases and J by 0 bases, leaving 15 bases between them. CDR3 sequence (DNA): TGTGCCAGTAGCCTGCTTAAGACAGGCTCTGGGGCCAACGTCCTGACTTTC. Translated: CASSLLKTGSGANVLTF.

This clone was detected only a few times. This chain connects TRBV19 to TRBJ2-2; 9 bases line up with TRBD1. This CDR3 has 15 residues. CDR1 is LNHDA and CDR2 is SQIVND in the germline V gene (reference sequence). The V segment lost 8 bases and the J segment 4 bases; nucleotides outside the gene matches: 8. CDR3 in amino acids: CASLDRGLGTGELFF. CDR3 bases: TGTGCCAGTTTGGACAGGGGTTTGGGCACCGGGGAGCTGTTTTTT.

In DNA, the CDR3 is TGTGCCAGCAGCGTCCTGGGGGGTTCGAACACTGAAGCTTTCTTT. It is translated as CASSVLGGSNTEAFF. The genes are TRBV9 and TRBJ1-1, with D perhaps matching TRBD1 (5 bases). CDR1 and CDR2 from the germline V gene are SGDLS and YYNGEE. Trimming stripped 2 bases from V and 1 base from J, with 12 bases between. There are 15 residues in the CDR3.

The chain uses TRBV11-2 and TRBJ2-7; TRBD1 agrees at 8 bases. CDR1 is SGHAT and CDR2 is FQNNGV in the germline V gene. This CDR3 has 12 amino acids. J lost 10 bases, V lost 2 bases, and 4 bases had no gene match. CDR3 coding DNA: TGTGCCAGCAGCTTAATGGACAGGGTTCAGTACTTC. Translated, it gives CASSLMDRVQYF.

The chain is built from TRBV6-1 and TRBJ1-4; TRBD1 is a possible D gene (5 bases). The CDR3 has 12 amino acids. Between the trimmed V and J ends, which lost 1 base and 8 bases, there was a span of 5 bases. Germline values: CDR1 MNHNS, CDR2 SASEGT. This CDR3 is CASSEEGEKLFF. As DNA, the CDR3 is TGTGCCAGCAGTGAAGAGGGGGAAAAACTGTTTTTT.

The rearrangement uses TRBV5-4 and TRBJ1-2, with D possibly being TRBD1 (6 bases). This CDR3 spans 14 amino acids. Trimming removed 4 bases from V and 4 bases from J, with 14 bases in between. CDR1 is SGHNT and CDR2 is YYREEE in the germline V gene (reference sequence). The CDR3 nucleotides read TGTGCCAGCAGCGCCGGGACAAAATTCTATGGCTACACCTTC. Its translation: CASSAGTKFYGYTF.